Below, 11 T cell receptor beta chains from the same sample are listed, as sequenced in a study of control samples from healthy donors and cancer patients. Sequencing used immunoSEQ multiplex PCR; TCRdb keeps in-frame clones, though not all of them. The table lists around 94,000 clones, about nine tenths of them singletons. The material sequenced was blood. These receptors originate from a young woman in good health.

CDR3 coding DNA: TGTGCCAGCAGGAGGAAGATACCGTCTGGCTACACCTTC. This codes for CASRRKIPSGYTF. The chain uses TRBV12-3 or TRBV12-4 and TRBJ1-2; D is ambiguous. Trimming pared 6 bases from V and 7 bases from J, leaving 15 bases between. This CDR3 is built from 13 residues.

For the CDR3, the DNA is TGTGCCACCAGCAGAGATCGGGGGGCAGGGGCAGGCACTGAAGCTTTCTTT. Translating it yields CATSRDRGAGAGTEAFF. The J gene is TRBJ1-1, the V gene TRBV15; D perhaps matches TRBD1 (6 bases). Germline V gene lookup returns CDR1 LNHNV and CDR2 YYDKDF (reference sequence). This CDR3 comprises 17 residues. Trimming took 0 bases from V and 4 from J, leaving 18 bases between them.

The chain carries TRBV5-8 and TRBJ1-1; 7 bases match TRBD1. Trimming took 2 bases from V and 0 from J; bases not matched to a gene: 7. Germline-derived CDR1 and CDR2 are SGHTS and YDEGEE. CDR3 length equals 16 residues. This CDR3 is CASSFQGVSMNTEAFF. DNA of the CDR3: TGTGCCAGCAGCTTTCAGGGGGTTTCAATGAACACTGAAGCTTTCTTT.

This chain connects TRBV21-1 to TRBJ1-5; the D call of TRBD1 is as the table states it, not checked on the DNA. TRBV21-1 is designated a pseudogene. This CDR3 contains 15 residues. CDR3 in DNA: TGTGCCAGCAGCAAAGGACAGGCGATCGTGGGGGCCCAGCATTTT. Protein sequence: CASSKGQAIVGAQHF.

This chain uses TRBV7-8 with TRBJ2-2; D unclear. V lost 1 base and J lost 4, with 13 bases in between. The germline V gene encodes CDR1 SGHVS and CDR2 FQNEAQ. The CDR3 is 16 residues long. The CDR3 loop is CASSLGHGKPTGELFF. CDR3 coding DNA: TGTGCCAGCAGCTTAGGTCACGGAAAACCCACCGGGGAGCTGTTTTTT.

V gene TRBV27 combines with J gene TRBJ1-6; the D gene is possibly TRBD1 (5 bases). CDR3 length: 22 amino acids. V was shortened by 5 bases and J by 4 bases, with 33 bases between the two germline ends. Germline V gene sequence: CDR1 MNHEY, CDR2 SMNVEV (reference sequence). The CDR3, as DNA: TGTGCCAGCAGTCCCTGGGGGTTGAAACGTGTTGGGCTCAAATTTTATAATTCACCCCTCCACTTT. Translating it yields CASSPWGLKRVGLKFYNSPLHF.

The J gene is TRBJ1-2, the V gene TRBV9; D call uncertain. CDR3 length: 14 residues. Germline V gene sequence: CDR1 SGDLS, CDR2 YYNGEE. Trimming shortened V by 0 bases and J by 6 bases, and 12 bases separated the two germline ends. The CDR3 region has the DNA TGTGCCAGCAGCGTAGGGGTCAGCGGAGATGGCTACACCTTC. It specifies CASSVGVSGDGYTF.

The V call is TRBV28, the J call TRBJ2-7; D may match TRBD1 or TRBD2 (6 bases each). Looked up from germline, CDR1 is MDHEN and CDR2 is SYDVKM. The ends were cut back, 3 bases at V and 4 bases at J, with 13 bases in the middle. The CDR3 contains 14 residues. CDR3 amino acids: CASSFPGEAYEQYF. The CDR3 nucleotides read TGTGCCAGCAGTTTTCCAGGGGAGGCTTACGAGCAGTACTTC.

This chain uses TRBV9 with TRBJ2-5; D is unresolved. This CDR3 has 14 residues. V was pared by 3 bases and J by 2 bases, with 11 bases between. Germline CDR1 SGDLS, CDR2 YYNGEE. CDR3 DNA sequence: TGTGCCAGCAGCGCTGCCATTGGGCAAGAGACCCAGTACTTC. The encoded protein is CASSAAIGQETQYF.

The chain is built from TRBV18 and TRBJ1-2; TRBD1 might be the D (5 bases). CDR1 KGHSH and CDR2 LQKENI come from the germline V gene. With 3 bases removed from V and 3 bases from J, the gap between germline ends came to 14 bases. CDR3 size: 15 residues. The CDR3 DNA is TGTGCCAGCTCACCGGTGGAGGGGTCTGACTATGGCTACACCTTC. Translated, it gives CASSPVEGSDYGYTF.

V gene TRBV10-2 combines with J gene TRBJ2-2; the D gene could be TRBD1 or TRBD2 (5 bases each). V lost 6 bases and J lost 6, with 8 bases in between. From germline, CDR1 is WSHSY and CDR2 SAAADI. The CDR3 is 12 amino acids. The CDR3 loop is CASRGESGELFF. CDR3 nucleotides: TGCGCCAGCAGGGGGGAGTCCGGGGAGCTGTTTTTT.